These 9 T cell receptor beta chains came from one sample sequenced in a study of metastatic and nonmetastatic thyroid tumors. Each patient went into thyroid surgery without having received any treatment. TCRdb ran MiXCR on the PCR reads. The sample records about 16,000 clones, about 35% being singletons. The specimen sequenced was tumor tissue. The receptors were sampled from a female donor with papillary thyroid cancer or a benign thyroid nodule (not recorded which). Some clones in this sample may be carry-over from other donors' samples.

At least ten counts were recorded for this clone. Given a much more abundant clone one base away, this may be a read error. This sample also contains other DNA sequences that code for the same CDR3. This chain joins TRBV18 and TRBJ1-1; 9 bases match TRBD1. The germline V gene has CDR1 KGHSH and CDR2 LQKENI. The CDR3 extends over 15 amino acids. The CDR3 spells CASSPTGGMNTEALF. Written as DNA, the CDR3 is TGTGCCAGCTCACCGACAGGGGGTATGAACACTGAAGCTCTCTTT.

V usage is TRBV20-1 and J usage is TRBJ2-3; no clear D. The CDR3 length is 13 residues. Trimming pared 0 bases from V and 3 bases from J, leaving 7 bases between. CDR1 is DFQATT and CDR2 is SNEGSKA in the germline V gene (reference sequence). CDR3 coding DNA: TGCAGTGCTAGAGAATTGGTGACAGATACGCAGTATTTT. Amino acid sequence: CSARELVTDTQYF.

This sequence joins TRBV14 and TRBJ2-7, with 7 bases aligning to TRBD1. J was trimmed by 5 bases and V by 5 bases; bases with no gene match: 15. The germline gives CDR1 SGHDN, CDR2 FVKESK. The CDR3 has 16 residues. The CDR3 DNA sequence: TGTGCCAGCAGCTACGGTTTGGGCACAGGGGACGACGAGCAGTACTTC. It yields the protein CASSYGLGTGDDEQYF.

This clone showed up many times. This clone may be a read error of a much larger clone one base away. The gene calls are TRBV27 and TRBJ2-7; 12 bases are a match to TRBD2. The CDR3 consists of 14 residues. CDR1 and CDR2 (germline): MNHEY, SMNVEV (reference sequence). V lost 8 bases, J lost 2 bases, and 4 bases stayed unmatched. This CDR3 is CASGRTSGAYEQYF. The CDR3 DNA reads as TGTGCCAGCGGTAGGACTAGCGGGGCCTACGAGCAGTACTTC.

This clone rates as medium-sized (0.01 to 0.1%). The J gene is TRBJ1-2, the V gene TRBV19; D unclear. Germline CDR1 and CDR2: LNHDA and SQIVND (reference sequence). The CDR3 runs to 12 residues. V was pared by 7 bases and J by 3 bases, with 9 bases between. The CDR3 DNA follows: TGTGCCAGTATAGGAGGGTACTATGGCTACACCTTC. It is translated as CASIGGYYGYTF.

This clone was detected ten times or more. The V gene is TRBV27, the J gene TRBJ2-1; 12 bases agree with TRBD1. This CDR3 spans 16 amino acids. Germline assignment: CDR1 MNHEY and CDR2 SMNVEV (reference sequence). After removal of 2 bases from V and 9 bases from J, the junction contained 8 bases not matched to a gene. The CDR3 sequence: CASSLKGQGATGEQFF. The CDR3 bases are TGTGCCAGCAGTTTAAAGGGACAGGGGGCGACCGGTGAGCAGTTCTTC.

CDR3 in amino acids: CASSPNQTSGYEQYF. The CDR3 DNA is TGTGCCAGCAGCCCTAACCAAACTAGCGGATACGAGCAGTACTTC. The chain carries TRBV7-3 and TRBJ2-7; 8 nucleotides line up with TRBD2. The germline V gene encodes CDR1 SGHTA and CDR2 FQGTGA. J lost 4 bases, V lost 5 bases, and 10 bases had no gene match. The CDR3 is 15 amino acids.

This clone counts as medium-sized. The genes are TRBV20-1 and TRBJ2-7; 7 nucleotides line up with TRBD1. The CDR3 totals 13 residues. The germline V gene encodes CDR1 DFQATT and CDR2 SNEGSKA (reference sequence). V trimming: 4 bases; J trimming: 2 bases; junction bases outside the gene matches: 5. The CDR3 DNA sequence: TGCAGTGCTAACAGGGGAATCACCTACGAGCAGTACTTC. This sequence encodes CSANRGITYEQYF.

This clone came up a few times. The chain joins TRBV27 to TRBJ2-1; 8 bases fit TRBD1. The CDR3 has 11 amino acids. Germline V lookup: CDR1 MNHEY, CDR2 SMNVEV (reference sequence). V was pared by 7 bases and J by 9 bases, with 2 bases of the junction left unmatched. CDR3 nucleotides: TGTGCCAGCAAGGGGACAGGTGAGCAGTTCTTC. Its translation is CASKGTGEQFF.